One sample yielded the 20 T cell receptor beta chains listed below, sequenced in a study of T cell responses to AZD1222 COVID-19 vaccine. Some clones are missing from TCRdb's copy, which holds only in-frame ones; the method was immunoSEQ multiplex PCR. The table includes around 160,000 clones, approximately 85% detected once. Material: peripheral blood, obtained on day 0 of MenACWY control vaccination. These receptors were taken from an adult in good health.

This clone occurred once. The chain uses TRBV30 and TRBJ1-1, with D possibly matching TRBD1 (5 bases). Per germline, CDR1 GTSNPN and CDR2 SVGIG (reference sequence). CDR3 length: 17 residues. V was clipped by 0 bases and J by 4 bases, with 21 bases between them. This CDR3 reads CAWSVAGHRAGSTEAFF. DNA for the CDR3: TGTGCCTGGAGTGTAGCAGGGCACCGAGCGGGTAGCACTGAAGCTTTCTTT.

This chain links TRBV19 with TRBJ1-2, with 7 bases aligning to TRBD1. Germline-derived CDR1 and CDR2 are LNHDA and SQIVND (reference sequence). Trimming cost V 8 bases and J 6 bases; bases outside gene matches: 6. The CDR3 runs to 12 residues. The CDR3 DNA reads TGTGCCAGTTCAGGGGGGATTGATGGCTACACCTTC. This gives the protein CASSGGIDGYTF.

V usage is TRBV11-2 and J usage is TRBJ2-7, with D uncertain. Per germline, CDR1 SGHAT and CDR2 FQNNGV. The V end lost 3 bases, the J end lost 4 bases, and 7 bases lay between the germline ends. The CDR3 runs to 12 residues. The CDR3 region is CASSFWEYEQYF. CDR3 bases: TGTGCCAGCAGCTTTTGGGAATACGAGCAGTACTTC.

CDR3 protein: CAISDGGPGTGKNIQYF. The CDR3 DNA sequence: TGTGCCATCAGTGATGGGGGTCCCGGGACAGGGAAAAACATTCAGTACTTC. V gene TRBV10-3 combines with J gene TRBJ2-4; 9 nucleotides match TRBD1. Germline V gene lookup returns CDR1 ENHRY and CDR2 SYGVKD. This CDR3 is 17 amino acids long. V shed 3 bases and J 4 bases; nucleotides not matched to a gene: 10.

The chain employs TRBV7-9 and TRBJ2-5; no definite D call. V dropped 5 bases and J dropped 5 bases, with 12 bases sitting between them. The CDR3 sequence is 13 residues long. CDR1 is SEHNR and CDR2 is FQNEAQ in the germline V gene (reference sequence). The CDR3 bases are TGTGCCAGCAGCAAGGCAGTCGGGGAGACCCAGTACTTC. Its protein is CASSKAVGETQYF. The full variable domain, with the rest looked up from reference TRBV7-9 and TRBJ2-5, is DTGVSQNPRHKITKRGQNVTFRCDPISEHNRLYWYRQTLGQGPEFLTYFQNEAQLEKSRLLSDRFSAERPKGSFSTLEIQRTEQGDSAMYLCASSKAVGETQYFGPGTRLLVL.

The CDR3 bases are TGTGCCAGCAGTACCGACTTCGGGGGTGAAAAACTGTTTTTT. Translation: CASSTDFGGEKLFF. The chain has TRBV27 and TRBJ1-4; D might be TRBD1 (5 bases). CDR1 is MNHEY and CDR2 is SMNVEV in the germline V gene (reference sequence). V gave up 5 bases and J gave up 7 bases, with 14 bases separating them. This CDR3 region has 14 residues.

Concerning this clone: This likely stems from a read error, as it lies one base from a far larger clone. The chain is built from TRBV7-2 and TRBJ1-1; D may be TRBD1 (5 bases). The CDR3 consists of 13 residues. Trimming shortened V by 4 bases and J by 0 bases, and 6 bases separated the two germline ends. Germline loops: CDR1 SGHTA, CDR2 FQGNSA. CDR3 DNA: TGTGCCAGCAGCTGGGGGATGAACACTGAAGCTTTCTTT. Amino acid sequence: CASSWGMNTEAFF.

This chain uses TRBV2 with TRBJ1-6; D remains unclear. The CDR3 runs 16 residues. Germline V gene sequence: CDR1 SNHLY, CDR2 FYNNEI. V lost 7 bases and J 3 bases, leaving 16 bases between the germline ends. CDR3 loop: CASTEMGVGYNSPLHF. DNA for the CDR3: TGTGCCAGCACCGAGATGGGAGTGGGCTATAATTCACCCCTCCACTTT.

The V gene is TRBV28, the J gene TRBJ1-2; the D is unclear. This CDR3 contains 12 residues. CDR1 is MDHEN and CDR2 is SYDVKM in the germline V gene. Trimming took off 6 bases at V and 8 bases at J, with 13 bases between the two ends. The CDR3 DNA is TGTGCCAGCAGCCTGGATACGAGAGGCTACACCTTC. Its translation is CASSLDTRGYTF.

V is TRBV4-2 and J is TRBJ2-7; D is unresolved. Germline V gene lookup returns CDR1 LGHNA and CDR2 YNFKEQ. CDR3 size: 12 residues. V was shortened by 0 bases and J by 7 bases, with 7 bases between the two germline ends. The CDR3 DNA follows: TGTGCCAGCAGCCAAGATTCCGGGGAGCAGTACTTC. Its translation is CASSQDSGEQYF.

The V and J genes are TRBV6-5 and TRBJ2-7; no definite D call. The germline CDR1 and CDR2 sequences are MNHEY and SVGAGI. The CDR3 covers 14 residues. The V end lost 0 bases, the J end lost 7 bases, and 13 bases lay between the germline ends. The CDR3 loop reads CASSYSASPVEQYF. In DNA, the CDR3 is TGTGCCAGCAGTTACTCGGCGAGCCCTGTAGAGCAGTACTTC.

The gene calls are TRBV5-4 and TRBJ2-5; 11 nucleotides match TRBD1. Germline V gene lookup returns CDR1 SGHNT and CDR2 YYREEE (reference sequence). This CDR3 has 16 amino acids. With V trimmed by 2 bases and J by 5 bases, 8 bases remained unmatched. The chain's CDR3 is CASSFGGQGAPETQYF. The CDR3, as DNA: TGTGCCAGCAGCTTTGGCGGACAGGGGGCGCCGGAGACCCAGTACTTC.

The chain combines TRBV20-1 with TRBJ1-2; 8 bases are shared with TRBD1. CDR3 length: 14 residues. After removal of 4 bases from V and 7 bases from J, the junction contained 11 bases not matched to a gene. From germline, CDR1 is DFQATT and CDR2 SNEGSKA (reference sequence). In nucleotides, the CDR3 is TGCAGTGCTACTGAGGACAGGGAACGACGTGGCTACACCTTC. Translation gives CSATEDRERRGYTF.

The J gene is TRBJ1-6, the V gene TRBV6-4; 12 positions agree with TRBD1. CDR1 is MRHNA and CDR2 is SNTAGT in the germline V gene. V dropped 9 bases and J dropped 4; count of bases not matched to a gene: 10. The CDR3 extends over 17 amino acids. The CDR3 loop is CARTRDRGLFYNSPLHF. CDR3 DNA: TGTGCCAGAACCCGGGACAGGGGGCTATTTTATAATTCACCCCTCCACTTT.

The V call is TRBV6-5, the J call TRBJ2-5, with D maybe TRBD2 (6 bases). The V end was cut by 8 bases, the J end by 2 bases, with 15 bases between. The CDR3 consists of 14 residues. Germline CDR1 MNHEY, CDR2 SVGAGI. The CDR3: CASSGWAGQETQYF. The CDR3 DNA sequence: TGTGCCAGCTCAGGGTGGGCGGGACAAGAGACCCAGTACTTC.

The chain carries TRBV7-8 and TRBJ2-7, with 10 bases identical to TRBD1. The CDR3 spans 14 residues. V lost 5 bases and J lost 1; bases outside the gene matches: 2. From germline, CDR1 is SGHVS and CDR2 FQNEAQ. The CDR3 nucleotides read TGTGCCAGCAGCGGACAGGGGGTTTCCTACGAGCAGTACGTC. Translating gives CASSGQGVSYEQYV.

CDR3 sequence: CASSQNTLGEQYF. CDR3 DNA sequence: TGTGCCAGCAGCCAAAACACCCTGGGCGAGCAGTACTTC. This chain uses TRBV14 with TRBJ2-7, with D hard to call. CDR1 SGHDN and CDR2 FVKESK come from the germline V gene. This CDR3 contains 13 residues. V was shortened by 2 bases and J by 6 bases, with 11 bases between the two germline ends.

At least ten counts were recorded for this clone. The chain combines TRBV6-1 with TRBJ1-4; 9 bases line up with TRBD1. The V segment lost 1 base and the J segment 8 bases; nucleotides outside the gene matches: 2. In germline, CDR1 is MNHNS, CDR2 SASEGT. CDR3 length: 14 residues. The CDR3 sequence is CASSEGTGVEKLFF. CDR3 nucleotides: TGTGCCAGCAGTGAAGGGACAGGGGTGGAAAAACTGTTTTTT.

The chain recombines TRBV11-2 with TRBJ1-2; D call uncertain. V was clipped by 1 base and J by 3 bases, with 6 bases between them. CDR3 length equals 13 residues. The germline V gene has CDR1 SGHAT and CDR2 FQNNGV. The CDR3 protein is CASSLAADYGYTF. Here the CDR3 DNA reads TGTGCCAGCAGCTTAGCGGCAGACTATGGCTACACCTTC.

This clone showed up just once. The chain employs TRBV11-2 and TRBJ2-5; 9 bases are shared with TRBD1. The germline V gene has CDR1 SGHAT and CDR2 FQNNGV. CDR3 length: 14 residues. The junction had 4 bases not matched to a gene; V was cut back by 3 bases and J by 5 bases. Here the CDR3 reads CASSLGQGVETQYF. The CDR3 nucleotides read TGTGCCAGCAGCTTGGGACAGGGAGTGGAGACCCAGTACTTC.